This entry lists 18 T cell receptor beta chains sequenced from one sample in a study of spatial heterogeneity in lung cancer. TCRdb re-derived calls from the 5' RACE reads in MiXCR, one entry per CDR3 protein. Found here are 13,000 or so distinct CDR3 sequences, about 3.9% of them singletons; the top ten hold under 55%. Indicated time point: sample taken at primary tumor resection. No cell sorting; template was whole RNA from tumor, lung tissue or PBMC. This material consisted of PBMCs, taken at surgery. The receptors come from a male donor with early-stage non-small cell lung cancer.

This clonotype was picked up many times. This beta chain is a stray read from a library made for alpha chains; its abundance is not meaningful. The chain combines TRBV6-1 with TRBJ2-1, with no clear D. V lost 6 bases to trimming and J lost 8 bases, with 20 bases between them. The CDR3 sequence is 15 residues long. Germline-derived CDR1 and CDR2 are MNHNS and SASEGT. The CDR3 is CASRRHEPGRDEQFF. For the CDR3, the DNA is TGTGCCAGCAGGAGACACGAACCCGGTCGGGATGAGCAGTTCTTC.

At least ten counts were recorded for this clonotype. As an off-target read in a library built for alpha chains, this beta chain has a frequency of little significance. The chain joins TRBV28 to TRBJ1-5; D is unresolved. Trimming took 5 bases from V and 8 from J, leaving 19 bases between them. CDR3 length: 15 residues. Germline V gene data show CDR1 as MDHEN and CDR2 as SYDVKM. CDR3 sequence reads: CASSLRWPPEEPQHF. In nucleotides, the CDR3 is TGTGCCAGCAGTCTAAGATGGCCCCCCGAGGAGCCCCAGCATTTT.

This clonotype was counted at least ten times. This beta chain is a stray read from a library made for alpha chains; its abundance is not meaningful. The CDR3 DNA sequence: TGTGCCAGCAGTTACTCCCAGAACTCCTACGAGCAGTACTTC. It specifies CASSYSQNSYEQYF. The rearrangement uses TRBV6-2 or TRBV6-3 and TRBJ2-7, with D unclear. This CDR3 is built from 14 residues. In germline, CDR1 is MNHEY, CDR2 SVGEGT. The V end was cut by 0 bases, the J end by 0 bases, with 6 bases between.

In this sample, this clonotype turned up many times. Little can be read into the size of this beta chain, an off-target read in a library designed for alpha chains. The chain is built from TRBV7-9 and TRBJ2-7; D is possibly TRBD2 (5 bases). Trimming took 6 bases from V and 2 from J, leaving 11 bases between them. This CDR3 has 13 amino acids. Germline loops: CDR1 SEHNR, CDR2 FQNEAQ (reference sequence). The CDR3 bases are TGTGCCAGCAGTAGACGGGAAGCCTACGAGCAGTACTTC. This translates into CASSRREAYEQYF.

This clonotype is labeled medium-sized (0.01 to 0.1%). Little can be read into the size of this beta chain, an off-target read in a library designed for alpha chains. V is TRBV25-1 and J is TRBJ2-5; D uncertain. V lost 2 bases, J lost 5 bases, and 6 bases lay in between. CDR3 length: 12 amino acids. CDR1 is MGHDK and CDR2 is SYGVNS in the germline V gene. The CDR3 coding sequence is TGTGCCAGCAGTGAAATTTCGGAGACCCAGTACTTC. This gives the protein CASSEISETQYF.

This clonotype was seen repeatedly, ten times or more. With the library built for alpha chains, this beta chain is off target and its frequency is not meaningful. The chain employs TRBV11-2 and TRBJ2-3; D is undetermined. This CDR3 region has 16 residues. Per germline, CDR1 SGHAT and CDR2 FQNNGV. The V gene lost 1 base and the J gene lost 1 base, with 12 bases spanning the gap. The CDR3 here is CASSLGSPLRTDTQYF. CDR3 sequence (DNA): TGTGCCAGCAGCTTAGGAAGCCCGCTTCGCACAGATACGCAGTATTTT.

Points on this clonotype: It may be a read error: a sequence one base away is much more abundant. Since the library was made to target alpha chains, this beta chain is a stray read and its abundance is not meaningful. The J gene is TRBJ1-2, the V gene TRBV9; TRBD1 agrees at 9 bases. This CDR3 contains 16 residues. The germline V gene encodes CDR1 SGDLS and CDR2 YYNGEE. The CDR3 sequence: CACSPTNRGPDYGYTF. CDR3 coding DNA: TGTGCCTGCAGCCCTACCAACAGGGGGCCGGACTATGGCTACACCTTC.

This clonotype was seen at least ten times. This beta chain is a stray sequence in a library constructed for alpha chains; its clone size is not meaningful. The rearrangement joins TRBV6-5 to TRBJ2-3; D not certain. Germline CDR1 and CDR2: MNHEY and SVGAGI. V lost 5 bases and J 2 bases, leaving 11 bases between the germline ends. This CDR3 region has 14 residues. CDR3 amino acids: CASSLTITTDTQYF. In DNA, the CDR3 is TGTGCCAGCAGTCTTACTATTACCACAGATACGCAGTATTTT.

Ten or more counts support this clonotype. Found in a library prepared for alpha chains, this beta chain is an off-target read, and its abundance has little meaning. The rearrangement links TRBV10-1 to TRBJ2-2, with 9 bases lining up with TRBD1. Germline V CDR1 and CDR2: WNHNN, SYGVQD (reference sequence). With V trimmed by 6 bases and J by 3 bases, 5 bases remained unmatched. The CDR3 is 15 residues long. The CDR3 is CASSPQGADTGELFF. The CDR3 nucleotides are TGCGCCAGCAGCCCACAGGGGGCAGACACCGGGGAGCTGTTTTTT.

The sample holds many counts of this clonotype. The size of this beta chain means little, since it is a stray read in a library made for alpha chains. The chain is built from TRBV10-3 and TRBJ2-6; 10 nucleotides agree with TRBD1. The CDR3 extends over 14 amino acids. Germline V lookup: CDR1 ENHRY, CDR2 SYGVKD. V gave up 8 bases and J gave up 2 bases; unmatched junction bases: 0. Here the CDR3 reads CAIGQGAGANVLTF. CDR3 bases: TGTGCCATCGGACAGGGGGCTGGGGCCAACGTCCTGACTTTC.

This clonotype was seen at least ten times. This beta chain is an off-target read within a library intended for alpha chains, so its frequency means little. The chain couples TRBV20-1 to TRBJ2-7; D is uncertain. Germline loops: CDR1 DFQATT, CDR2 SNEGSKA (reference sequence). CDR3 length: 15 amino acids. The ends were cut back, 0 bases at V and 2 bases at J, with 14 bases in the middle. CDR3 protein: CSARDPQRQTYEQYF. The CDR3 region has the DNA TGCAGTGCTAGAGATCCCCAGCGCCAGACCTACGAGCAGTACTTC.

This clonotype was recorded at least ten times. This beta chain appears as a stray read in a library generated for alpha chains; its size is not informative. The rearrangement uses TRBV28 and TRBJ2-3; unclear D gene. This CDR3 comprises 12 residues. Germline V gives CDR1 MDHEN, CDR2 SYDVKM. V gave up 8 bases and J gave up 6 bases, with 12 bases separating them. CDR3: CASQRVGDTQYF. The CDR3 nucleotides are TGTGCCAGCCAAAGGGTGGGGGATACGCAGTATTTT.

This clonotype has a count of ten or more. The library was built for alpha chains, so this beta chain is an off-target read and its size means little. V usage is TRBV29-1 and J usage is TRBJ2-7; 7 bases align to TRBD1. The CDR3 loop spans 14 amino acids. Germline CDR1 and CDR2: SQVTM and ANQGSEA. V gave up 6 bases and J gave up 0 bases; unmatched junction bases: 8. DNA of the CDR3: TGCAGCGTCGTGGACAGGTCCAGCTCCTACGAGCAGTACTTC. Its protein is CSVVDRSSSYEQYF.

This clonotype was seen at least ten times. In a library made to pick up alpha chains, this beta chain is a stray read with a size that means little. The V and J genes are TRBV18 and TRBJ2-5, with D perhaps TRBD2 (6 bases). Trimming pared 3 bases from V and 5 bases from J, leaving 10 bases between. This CDR3 region has 13 residues. The V gene's germline CDR1 is KGHSH and CDR2 LQKENI. CDR3 in amino acids: CASSPGGMETQYF. CDR3 DNA sequence: TGTGCCAGCTCACCGGGGGGAATGGAGACCCAGTACTTC.

This clonotype was detected many times. This beta chain is a stray read from a library made for alpha chains; its abundance is not meaningful. The chain has TRBV4-1 and TRBJ2-3; 8 bases match TRBD2. Germline CDR1 is MGHRA and CDR2 is YSYEKL. V shed 7 bases, J shed 0 bases, and the junction held 0 bases outside the gene matches. The CDR3 sequence is 13 residues long. The CDR3 DNA reads TGCGCCAGCACGGGGGGGAGCACAGATACGCAGTATTTT. This translates into CASTGGSTDTQYF.

Concerning this clonotype itself: This beta chain turned up in a library designed for alpha chains; as an off-target read, its abundance says little. This chain joins TRBV7-2 and TRBJ2-3; TRBD2 agrees at 9 bases. Germline values: CDR1 SGHTA, CDR2 FQGNSA. The trim removed 5 bases at V and 5 bases at J, leaving 8 bases unmatched. The CDR3 has 15 amino acids. The CDR3 DNA reads as TGTGCCAGCAGCCTGGTAGCGGGAGAGGGAGATACGCAGTATTTT. This translates into CASSLVAGEGDTQYF.

Judged by abundance, this clonotype is medium-sized. The library was designed around alpha chains, so this beta chain is a stray read whose abundance carries little weight. V usage is TRBV5-1 and J usage is TRBJ1-1; perhaps TRBD1 as D (5 bases). V was pared by 4 bases and J by 3 bases, with 7 bases between. CDR3 size: 12 residues. The V gene's germline CDR1 is SGHRS and CDR2 YFSETQ. The CDR3 nucleotides read TGCGCCAGCAGCCTGACAGACACTGAAGCTTTCTTT. Its protein product is CASSLTDTEAFF.

This clonotype turned up a few times. The size of this beta chain means little, since it is a stray read in a library made for alpha chains. The V call is TRBV7-9, the J call TRBJ2-7; perhaps TRBD1 as D (5 bases). The germline CDR1 and CDR2 sequences are SEHNR and FQNEAQ (reference sequence). Between the trimmed V and J ends, which lost 3 bases and 3 bases, there was a span of 12 bases. The CDR3 extends over 14 amino acids. CDR3 DNA sequence: TGTGCCAGCAGCTTGGGGCTGCTTCGCTACGAGCAGTACTTC. Protein: CASSLGLLRYEQYF.